Each of the 23 T cell receptor beta chains below was sequenced from the same sample in a study of T cells in Graves' hyperthyroidism and ophthalmopathy (dated by TCRdb to about 2019). To prepare the library, multiplex PCR was applied. Instrument on record: Illumina HiSeq 2000. The TCR beta CDR3 regions were amplified from the RNA transcripts. The TCR CDR3 was subjected to a first round of RT-PCR using the HTBI primer set and the Qiagen OneStep RT-PCR kit. TCRdb reran the public reads through fastp at Q25 and MiXCR, keeping productive beta chains. Each CDR3 protein appears once, grouped with its most common genes and DNA. The table for this sample lists roughly 570,000 distinct CDR3 sequences; about 43% of them were counted only once. Together, the top ten hold around 8% of the sample. Material: peripheral blood or thyroid tissue (not recorded which). Every receptor here comes from a woman between 18 and 29 years old with Graves' hyperthyroidism.

The genes are TRBV12-3 or TRBV12-4 and TRBJ1-5; a weak D match, TRBD1 (6 bases). V lost 5 bases, J lost 8 bases, and 13 bases lay in between. This CDR3 is built from 13 residues. The CDR3 here is CASSTDSTEPQHF. DNA of the CDR3: TGTGCCAGCAGTACGGACAGTACGGAGCCCCAGCATTTT.

The sample holds many counts of this clonotype. The gene calls are TRBV2 and TRBJ1-1; D ambiguous. This CDR3 region has 13 residues. Germline V gives CDR1 SNHLY, CDR2 FYNNEI. Trimming stripped 0 bases from V and 5 bases from J, with 7 bases between. CDR3 region: CASSEAWTTEAFF. In DNA, the CDR3 is TGTGCCAGCAGTGAAGCCTGGACGACTGAAGCTTTCTTT.

The CDR3 sequence: CASSQASVNNEQYF. The CDR3 DNA sequence: TGTGCCAGCAGCCAAGCTAGCGTCAACAATGAGCAGTACTTC. V is TRBV14 and J is TRBJ2-7, with a possible D match to TRBD2 (6 bases). Deletions cut 1 base from V and 7 bases from J, with 14 bases between. The CDR3 spans 14 residues. Germline CDR1 is SGHDN and CDR2 is FVKESK.

The chain combines TRBV25-1 with TRBJ1-1, with no clear D. The V end was cut by 4 bases, the J end by 0 bases, with 15 bases between. CDR1 MGHDK and CDR2 SYGVNS come from the germline V gene. This CDR3 has 16 amino acids. CDR3 loop: CASSAEPHGLNTEAFF. As DNA, the CDR3 is TGTGCCAGCAGTGCCGAGCCCCACGGACTGAACACTGAAGCTTTCTTT.

This clonotype was seen many times. This sequence joins TRBV19 and TRBJ2-7; 9 nucleotides match TRBD1. This CDR3 contains 14 residues. Germline CDR1 LNHDA, CDR2 SQIVND (reference sequence). V gave up 5 bases and J gave up 6 bases; unmatched junction bases: 8. The CDR3, as DNA: TGTGCCAGTAGTCCGGGACAGGGTTGGATCGAGCAGTACTTC. It yields the protein CASSPGQGWIEQYF.

Turning to this clonotype: An end of the junction differs from the germline gene, which may be a read error. The J gene is TRBJ2-2, the V gene TRBV7-2; a possible D gene is TRBD2 (7 bases). This CDR3 has 10 amino acids. The germline V gene encodes CDR1 SGHTA and CDR2 FQGNSA. CDR3 loop: CASRRGGLFF. DNA of the CDR3: TGTGCCAGCAGAAGGGGGGGGCTGTTTTTT.

This clonotype turned up a few times. The rearrangement uses TRBV29-1 and TRBJ1-2, with 8 bases that match TRBD1. This CDR3 has 12 amino acids. From germline, CDR1 is SQVTM and CDR2 ANQGSEA. V gave up 7 bases and J gave up 6 bases; unmatched junction bases: 7. The CDR3 nucleotides read TGCAGCGGCGACAGGGGACTGAATGGCTACACCTTC. The encoded protein is CSGDRGLNGYTF.

As for this clonotype: A read error may account for a junction end that differs from germline. The V call is TRBV7-3, the J call TRBJ2-7; possibly TRBD1 for D (5 bases). The CDR3 spans 12 residues. CDR1 and CDR2 from the germline V gene are SGHTA and FQGTGA. This chain's CDR3 is CASSPGIYGQYF. The CDR3 DNA is TGTGCTAGCAGCCCAGGGATCTACGGGCAGTACTTC.

The chain carries TRBV29-1 and TRBJ1-5; 8 bases match TRBD1. Germline CDR1 is SQVTM and CDR2 is ANQGSEA. This CDR3 has 15 amino acids. V lost 6 bases to trimming and J lost 2 bases; unmatched junction nucleotides: 9. The CDR3 loop reads CSVPRGHTGNQPQHF. CDR3 DNA: TGCAGCGTCCCCAGGGGGCATACGGGCAATCAGCCCCAGCATTTT.

This clonotype was counted ten times or more. This chain uses TRBV7-2 with TRBJ2-7, with D tentatively TRBD2 (6 bases). V lost 3 bases and J lost 4, with 13 bases in between. Germline loops: CDR1 SGHTA, CDR2 FQGNSA. The CDR3 loop spans 14 amino acids. CDR3 DNA: TGTGCCAGCAGCTTGCGCCGGAGCGGGTACGAGCAGTACTTC. This translates into CASSLRRSGYEQYF.

The chain combines TRBV15 with TRBJ1-6, with a tentative D call TRBD1 (5 bases). V was pared by 6 bases and J by 10 bases, with 10 bases between. This CDR3 has 12 amino acids. CDR1 LNHNV and CDR2 YYDKDF come from the germline V gene (reference sequence). The CDR3 nucleotides read TGTGCCACCAGGGAGGCAGGGTCACCCCTCCACTTT. This translates into CATREAGSPLHF.

The V gene is TRBV7-6, the J gene TRBJ2-1, with D perhaps TRBD2 (5 bases). This CDR3 region has 14 residues. CDR1 is SGHVS, CDR2 FNYEAQ, per germline. Trimming took off 5 bases at V and 3 bases at J, with 11 bases between the two ends. The DNA for the CDR3 is TGTGCCAGCAGCCCGACCCGGGGCTACAATGAGCAGTTCTTC. This encodes CASSPTRGYNEQFF.

With respect to this clonotype: Being one base from a much bigger clone, this may be a read error. The rearrangement uses TRBV10-3 and TRBJ1-1; D is ambiguous. The CDR3 extends over 15 amino acids. Germline CDR1 and CDR2: ENHRY and SYGVKD. CDR3 in amino acids: CASSLDGFMDTEAFF. Written as DNA, the CDR3 is TGTGCCAGCAGTCTAGATGGATTCATGGACACTGAAGCTTTCTTT.

This clonotype was counted at least ten times. The chain uses TRBV19 and TRBJ2-2; possible D gene TRBD1, 5 bases. This CDR3 has 14 amino acids. V shed 10 bases and J shed 3 bases, with 15 bases lying between them. Germline lookup yields CDR1 LNHDA and CDR2 SQIVND (reference sequence). The CDR3 loop reads CATQPTGDTGELFF. The CDR3 DNA is TGTGCCACCCAGCCCACAGGAGACACCGGGGAGCTGTTTTTT.

This clonotype was seen a single time. This sequence joins TRBV29-1 and TRBJ1-5; TRBD1 might be the D (5 bases). Per the germline V gene, CDR1 is SQVTM and CDR2 is ANQGSEA. CDR3 length: 12 residues. V was pared by 8 bases and J by 6 bases, with 14 bases between. The CDR3 sequence: CSPSGGGQPQHF. CDR3 DNA sequence: TGCAGCCCTAGTGGGGGTGGTCAGCCCCAGCATTTT.

This chain connects TRBV12-3 or TRBV12-4 to TRBJ2-2, with D uncertain. Between the trimmed V and J ends, which lost 6 bases and 8 bases, there was a span of 13 bases. The CDR3 is 13 amino acids. DNA for the CDR3: TGTGCCAGCAGCCCGGACGCCGTAGGGGAGCTGTTTTTT. Its translation: CASSPDAVGELFF.

This clonotype was counted ten times or more. This chain joins TRBV29-1 and TRBJ1-2; unclear D gene. The CDR3 loop spans 12 amino acids. Trimming removed 5 bases at V and 2 bases at J, with 9 bases between. CDR1 and CDR2 (germline): SQVTM, ANQGSEA. This CDR3 is CSVSVGNYGYTF. The CDR3 DNA reads as TGCAGCGTTAGCGTAGGGAACTATGGCTACACCTTC.

This clonotype was seen ten or more times. The chain couples TRBV7-9 to TRBJ2-7; no reliable D call. The CDR3 extends over 13 amino acids. The V gene lost 7 bases and the J gene lost 1 base, with 11 bases spanning the gap. Germline V gene data show CDR1 as SEHNR and CDR2 as FQNEAQ (reference sequence). CDR3 amino acids: CASTRTESYEQYF. CDR3 coding DNA: TGTGCCAGCACCAGGACGGAGTCCTACGAGCAGTACTTC.

This clonotype appeared once. The chain employs TRBV20-1 and TRBJ2-7, with TRBD2 identical over 11 bases. In germline, CDR1 is DFQATT, CDR2 SNEGSKA (reference sequence). This CDR3 is 15 amino acids long. Trimming cost V 6 bases and J 5 bases; bases outside gene matches: 12. CDR3: CSAAGTSGGSDEQYF. The CDR3 bases are TGCAGTGCCGCGGGGACTAGCGGAGGGAGCGACGAGCAGTACTTC.

V gene TRBV7-9 combines with J gene TRBJ2-5; possible D gene TRBD2, 5 bases. Germline CDR1 SEHNR, CDR2 FQNEAQ (reference sequence). Trimming stripped 3 bases from V and 9 bases from J, with 11 bases between. The CDR3 covers 12 residues. CDR3 DNA sequence: TGTGCCAGCAGCTTGAGGGAGCAGCCCCAGTACTTC. It translates to CASSLREQPQYF. Full variable domain (missing parts from reference TRBV7-9 and TRBJ2-5): DTGVSQNPRHKITKRGQNVTFRCDPISEHNRLYWYRQTLGQGPEFLTYFQNEAQLEKSRLLSDRFSAERPKGSFSTLEIQRTEQGDSAMYLCASSLREQPQYFGPGTRLLVL.

This clonotype was found many times. This sequence joins TRBV12-3 or TRBV12-4 and TRBJ1-4; 8 bases agree with TRBD1. The junction had 11 bases not matched to a gene; V was cut back by 6 bases and J by 8 bases. The CDR3 length is 15 residues. DNA of the CDR3: TGTGCCAGCAGGCCCTATACAGGGACAGGCGAAAAACTGTTTTTT. Residues: CASRPYTGTGEKLFF.

This clonotype has only one observation. The chain employs TRBV20-1 and TRBJ2-7, with 12 nucleotides matching TRBD2. The CDR3 has 16 residues. The ends lost 0 bases at V and 7 bases at J; junction bases unmatched: 10. Germline CDR1 reads DFQATT; CDR2 reads SNEGSKA (reference sequence). The CDR3 loop is CSARDRASGRAEEQYF. CDR3 nucleotides: TGCAGTGCTAGAGATCGGGCTAGCGGGAGGGCCGAAGAGCAGTACTTC.

In its sample, this clonotype was seen many times. The gene calls are TRBV27 and TRBJ1-6; no reliable D call. The ends were cut back, 6 bases at V and 9 bases at J, with 18 bases in the middle. Germline CDR1 MNHEY, CDR2 SMNVEV (reference sequence). The CDR3 is 15 amino acids. CDR3 in DNA: TGTGCCAGCAGCTCCGGTAGAGGCGTCAGTTCACCCCTCCACTTT. It is translated as CASSSGRGVSSPLHF.